This entry features one T cell receptor beta chain sequence. The protocol was immunoSEQ multiplex PCR, while the TCRdb copy is restricted to in-frame clones and leaves out a portion. The table lists 73,000 or so clones, 70% to 90% of them singletons. This record belongs to a study of OX40 agonist ivuxolimab in advanced cancers. About the research overall: The mean age was roughly 60 years, ranging from 23 to 79, with roughly four fifths of participants male.

CDR1 SGHAT and CDR2 FQDESV come from the germline V gene (reference sequence). Trimming took off 2 bases at V and 4 bases at J, with 16 bases between the two ends. The CDR3 runs to 16 residues. V and J are TRBV11-1 and TRBJ2-3; a possible D gene is TRBD2 (7 bases). The sequence was obtained from an adult with an advanced solid tumor such as melanoma, head and neck, liver or kidney cancer. The source material was CD4+ or CD8+ T cells sorted from blood, sampled in a trial of the OX40 agonist ivuxolimab. CDR3 sequence reads: CASSLWEGGGSDTQYF. The CDR3 DNA follows: TGTGCCAGCAGCTTATGGGAGGGGGGCGGATCAGATACGCAGTATTTT.